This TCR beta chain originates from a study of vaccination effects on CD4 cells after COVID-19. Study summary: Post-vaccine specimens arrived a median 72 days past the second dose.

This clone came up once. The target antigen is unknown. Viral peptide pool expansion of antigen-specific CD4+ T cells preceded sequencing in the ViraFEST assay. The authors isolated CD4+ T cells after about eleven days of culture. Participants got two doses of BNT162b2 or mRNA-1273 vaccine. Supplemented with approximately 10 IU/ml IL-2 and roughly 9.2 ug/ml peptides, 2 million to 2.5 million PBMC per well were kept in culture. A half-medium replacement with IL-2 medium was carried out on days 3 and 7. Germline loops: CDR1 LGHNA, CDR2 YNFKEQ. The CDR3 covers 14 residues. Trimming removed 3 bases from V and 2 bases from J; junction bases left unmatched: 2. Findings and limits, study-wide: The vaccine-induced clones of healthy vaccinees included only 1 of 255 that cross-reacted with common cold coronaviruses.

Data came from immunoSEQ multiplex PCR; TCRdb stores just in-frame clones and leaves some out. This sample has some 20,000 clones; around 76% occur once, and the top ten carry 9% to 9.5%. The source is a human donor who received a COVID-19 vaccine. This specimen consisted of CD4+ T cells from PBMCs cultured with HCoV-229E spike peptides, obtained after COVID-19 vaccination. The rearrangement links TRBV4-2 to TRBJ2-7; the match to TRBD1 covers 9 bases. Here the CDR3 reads CASSQDRGTYEQYF. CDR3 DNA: TGTGCCAGCAGCCAGGACAGGGGAACCTACGAGCAGTACTTC.